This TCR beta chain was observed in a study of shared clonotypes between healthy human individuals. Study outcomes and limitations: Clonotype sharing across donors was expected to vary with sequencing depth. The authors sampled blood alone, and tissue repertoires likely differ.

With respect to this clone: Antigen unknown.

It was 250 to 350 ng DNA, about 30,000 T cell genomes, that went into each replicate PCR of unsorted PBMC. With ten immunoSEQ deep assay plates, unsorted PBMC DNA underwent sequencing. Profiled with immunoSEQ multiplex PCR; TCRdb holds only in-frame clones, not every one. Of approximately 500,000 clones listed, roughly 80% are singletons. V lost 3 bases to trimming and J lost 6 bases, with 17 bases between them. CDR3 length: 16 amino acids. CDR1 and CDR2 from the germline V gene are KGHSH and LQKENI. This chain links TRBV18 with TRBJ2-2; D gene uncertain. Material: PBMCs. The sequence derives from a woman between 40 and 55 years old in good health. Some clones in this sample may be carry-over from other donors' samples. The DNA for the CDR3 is TGTGCCAGCTCACCTACGACTCAATCTCTGGCCGGGGAGCTGTTTTTT. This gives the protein CASSPTTQSLAGELFF.